This T cell receptor (beta chain) is from a study of cytomegalovirus exposure and HLA in healthy donors. For the study at large: Early released data comprised tens of millions of unique TCRs from HLA-typed donors.

Primers included in the PCR were 60 Vbeta and 13 Jbeta primers. Clones were sequenced by immunoSEQ multiplex PCR, and TCRdb holds only the in-frame ones, with some missing. The top ten hold 3.5% of the sample, which has approximately 140,000 clones, around 75% seen once. The CDR3 loop spans 12 amino acids. CDR1 is WSHSY, CDR2 SAAADI, per germline. V was pared by 6 bases and J by 2 bases, with 7 bases between. The rearrangement uses TRBV10-2 and TRBJ1-2; D gene ambiguous. The sample taken for sequencing was PBMCs. This clonotype originated in a human donor in good health. CDR3 amino acids: CASSPGNYGYTF. The DNA for the CDR3 is TGCGCCAGCAGCCCGGGGAACTATGGCTACACCTTC.